The sequence of this T cell receptor beta chain was determined in a study of response to subunit inactivated influenza vaccine. V dropped 3 bases and J dropped 7 bases, with 13 bases sitting between them. Germline loops: CDR1 LNHDA, CDR2 SQIVND (reference sequence). This CDR3 comprises 14 residues. Each CDR3 protein gets one entry after TCRdb re-called the RT-PCR reads with MiXCR. The table lists around 570,000 distinct CDR3 sequences, approximately 11% of them singletons. These data were also reused for a study on T cells expressing NK-cell markers. From that paper: Making the TCR beta cDNA relied on 5'RACE template switching with UMIs. Of eight sequenced donors, seven were HCMV-seropositive and one HCMV-seronegative. For a handful of donors, the dominant NKG2C+ clonotypes made up about 1.0-8% of their CD8+ T cells.

The V call is TRBV19, the J call TRBJ1-5, with D unclear. Material: PBMCs from blood, obtained on the day of vaccination. This clonotype was sampled from a man aged 50-60 years who received an inactivated influenza vaccine. CDR3 sequence: CASSIRRPEQPQHF. DNA for the CDR3: TGTGCCAGTAGTATCCGACGGCCCGAACAGCCCCAGCATTTT. The variable domain in full, with the rest retrieved from reference TRBV19 and TRBJ1-5, is DGGITQSPKYLFRKEGQNVTLSCEQNLNHDAMYWYRQDPGQGLRLIYYSQIVNDFQKGDIAEGYSVSREKKESFPLTVTSAQKNPTAFYLCASSIRRPEQPQHFGDGTRLSIL.